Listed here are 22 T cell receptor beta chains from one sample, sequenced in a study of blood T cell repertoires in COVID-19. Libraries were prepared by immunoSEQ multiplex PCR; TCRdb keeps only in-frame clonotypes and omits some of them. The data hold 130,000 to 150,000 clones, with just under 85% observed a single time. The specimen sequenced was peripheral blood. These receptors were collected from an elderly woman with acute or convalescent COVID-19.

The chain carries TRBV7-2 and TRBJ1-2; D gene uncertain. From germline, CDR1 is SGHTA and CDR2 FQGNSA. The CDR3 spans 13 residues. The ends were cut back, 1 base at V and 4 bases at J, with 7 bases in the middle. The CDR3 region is CASSLGYSYGYTF. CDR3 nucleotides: TGTGCCAGCAGCTTAGGGTACAGCTATGGCTACACCTTC.

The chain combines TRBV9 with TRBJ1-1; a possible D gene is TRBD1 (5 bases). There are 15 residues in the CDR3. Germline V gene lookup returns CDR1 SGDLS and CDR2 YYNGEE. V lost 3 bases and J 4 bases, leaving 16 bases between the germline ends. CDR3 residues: CASSGQTVSATEAFF. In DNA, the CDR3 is TGTGCCAGCAGCGGACAGACAGTCTCGGCCACTGAAGCTTTCTTT.

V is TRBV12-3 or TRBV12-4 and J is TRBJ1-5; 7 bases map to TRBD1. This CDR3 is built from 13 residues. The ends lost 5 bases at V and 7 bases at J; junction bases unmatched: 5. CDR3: CASSDREDQPQHF. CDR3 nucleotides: TGTGCCAGCAGTGACAGGGAGGACCAGCCCCAGCATTTT.

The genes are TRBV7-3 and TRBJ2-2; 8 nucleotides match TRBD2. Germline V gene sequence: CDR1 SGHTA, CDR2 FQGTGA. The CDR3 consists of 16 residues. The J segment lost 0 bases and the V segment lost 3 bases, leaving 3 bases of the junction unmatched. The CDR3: CASSFAGGSNTGELFF. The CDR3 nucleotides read TGTGCCAGCAGCTTCGCGGGGGGATCGAACACCGGGGAGCTGTTTTTT.

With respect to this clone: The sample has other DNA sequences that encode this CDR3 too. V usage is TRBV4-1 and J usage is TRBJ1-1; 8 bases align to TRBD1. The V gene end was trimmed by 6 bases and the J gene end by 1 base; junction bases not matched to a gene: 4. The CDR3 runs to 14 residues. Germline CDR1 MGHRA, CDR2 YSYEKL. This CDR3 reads CASSPGQGNTEAFF. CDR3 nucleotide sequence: TGCGCCAGCAGTCCCGGACAGGGGAACACTGAAGCTTTCTTT.

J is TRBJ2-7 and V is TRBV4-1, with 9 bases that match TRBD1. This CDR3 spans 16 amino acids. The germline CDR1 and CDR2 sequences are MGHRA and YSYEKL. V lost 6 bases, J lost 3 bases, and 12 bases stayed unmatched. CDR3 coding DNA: TGCGCCAGCAGGGCCCTAGGACGGACAGGGGACTACGAGCAGTACTTC. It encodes CASRALGRTGDYEQYF.

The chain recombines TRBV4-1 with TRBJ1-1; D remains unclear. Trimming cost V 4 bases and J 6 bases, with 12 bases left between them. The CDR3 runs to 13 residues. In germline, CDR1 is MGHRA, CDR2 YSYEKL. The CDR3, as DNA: TGCGCCAGCAGCCGGCGGCTGCTGGCTGAAGCTTTCTTT. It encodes CASSRRLLAEAFF.

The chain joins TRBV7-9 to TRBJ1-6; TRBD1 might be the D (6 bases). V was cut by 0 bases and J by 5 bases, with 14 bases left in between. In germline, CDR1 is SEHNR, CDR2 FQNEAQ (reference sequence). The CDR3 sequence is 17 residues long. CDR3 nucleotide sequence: TGTGCCAGCAGCTTAGCGGGAGGGGGACTAAATAATTCACCCCTCCACTTT. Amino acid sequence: CASSLAGGGLNNSPLHF. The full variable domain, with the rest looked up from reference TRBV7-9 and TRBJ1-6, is DTGVSQNPRHKITKRGQNVTFRCDPISEHNRLYWYRQTLGQGPEFLTYFQNEAQLEKSRLLSDRFSAERPKGSFSTLEIQRTEQGDSAMYLCASSLAGGGLNNSPLHFGNGTRLTVT.

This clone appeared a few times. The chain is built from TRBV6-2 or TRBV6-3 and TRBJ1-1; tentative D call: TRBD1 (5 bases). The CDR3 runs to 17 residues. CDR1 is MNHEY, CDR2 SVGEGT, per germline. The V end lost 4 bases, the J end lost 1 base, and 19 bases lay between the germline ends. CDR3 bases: TGTGCCAGCAGTTTAAGGTTGCCCGACAGAGGGAACACTGAAGCTTTCTTT. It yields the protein CASSLRLPDRGNTEAFF.

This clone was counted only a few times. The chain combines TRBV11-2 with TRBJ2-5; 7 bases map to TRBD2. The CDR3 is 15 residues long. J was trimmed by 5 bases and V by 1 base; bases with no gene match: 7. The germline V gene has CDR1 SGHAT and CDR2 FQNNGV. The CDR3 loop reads CASSLVGGRVETQYF. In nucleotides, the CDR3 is TGTGCCAGCAGCTTAGTCGGAGGGAGGGTTGAGACCCAGTACTTC.

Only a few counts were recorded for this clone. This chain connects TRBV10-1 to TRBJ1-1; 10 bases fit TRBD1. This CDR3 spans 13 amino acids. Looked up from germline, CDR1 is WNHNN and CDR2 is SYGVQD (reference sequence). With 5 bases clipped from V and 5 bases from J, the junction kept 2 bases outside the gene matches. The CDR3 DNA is TGCGCCAGCAGTCGGGACAGGGGAACTGAAGCTTTCTTT. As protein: CASSRDRGTEAFF.

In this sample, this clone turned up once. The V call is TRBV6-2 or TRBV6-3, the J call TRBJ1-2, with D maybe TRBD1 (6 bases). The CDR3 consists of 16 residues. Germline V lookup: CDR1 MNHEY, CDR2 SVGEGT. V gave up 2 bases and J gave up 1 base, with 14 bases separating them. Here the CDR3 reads CASSYGQRINNYGYTF. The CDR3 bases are TGTGCCAGCAGTTACGGACAGAGGATTAATAACTATGGCTACACCTTC.

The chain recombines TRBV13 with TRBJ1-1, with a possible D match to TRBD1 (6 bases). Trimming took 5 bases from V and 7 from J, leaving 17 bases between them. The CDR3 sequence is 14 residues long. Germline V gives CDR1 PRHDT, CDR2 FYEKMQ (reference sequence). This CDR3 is CASSLSPTGDEAFF. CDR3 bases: TGTGCCAGCAGCCTCTCCCCGACAGGCGATGAAGCTTTCTTT.

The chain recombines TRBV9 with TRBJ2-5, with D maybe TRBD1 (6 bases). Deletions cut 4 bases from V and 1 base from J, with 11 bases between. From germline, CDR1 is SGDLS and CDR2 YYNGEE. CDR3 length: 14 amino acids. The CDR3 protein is CASSPRDTQETQYF. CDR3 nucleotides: TGTGCCAGCAGCCCCCGGGACACCCAAGAGACCCAGTACTTC.

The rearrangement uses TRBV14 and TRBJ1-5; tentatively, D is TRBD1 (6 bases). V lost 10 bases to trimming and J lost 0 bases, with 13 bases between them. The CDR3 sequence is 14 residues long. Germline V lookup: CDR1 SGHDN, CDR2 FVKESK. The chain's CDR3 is CANLRTDSNQPQHF. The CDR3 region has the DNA TGTGCCAACCTAAGGACAGATAGCAATCAGCCCCAGCATTTT.

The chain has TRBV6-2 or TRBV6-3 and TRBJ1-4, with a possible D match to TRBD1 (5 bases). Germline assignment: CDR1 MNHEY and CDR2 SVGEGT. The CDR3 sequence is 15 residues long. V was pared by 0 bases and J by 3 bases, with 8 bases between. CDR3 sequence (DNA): TGTGCCAGCAGTTACTCGACAGCTGCTAATGAAAAACTGTTTTTT. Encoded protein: CASSYSTAANEKLFF.

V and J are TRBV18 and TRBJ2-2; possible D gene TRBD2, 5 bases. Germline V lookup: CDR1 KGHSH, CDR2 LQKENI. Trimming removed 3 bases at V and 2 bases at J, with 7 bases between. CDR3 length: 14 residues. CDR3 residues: CASSPPGNTGELFF. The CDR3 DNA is TGTGCCAGCTCACCTCCGGGAAACACCGGGGAGCTGTTTTTT.

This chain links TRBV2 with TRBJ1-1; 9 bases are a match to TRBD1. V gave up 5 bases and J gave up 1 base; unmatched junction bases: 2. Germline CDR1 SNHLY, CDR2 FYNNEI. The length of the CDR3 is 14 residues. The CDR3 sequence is CASSPGQGNTEAFF. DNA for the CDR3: TGTGCCAGCAGTCCGGGACAGGGGAACACTGAAGCTTTCTTT. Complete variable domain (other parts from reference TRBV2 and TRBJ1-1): EPEVTQTPSHQVTQMGQEVILRCVPISNHLYFYWYRQILGQKVEFLVSFYNNEISEKSEIFDDQFSVERPDGSNFTLKIRSTKLEDSAMYFCASSPGQGNTEAFFGQGTRLTVV.

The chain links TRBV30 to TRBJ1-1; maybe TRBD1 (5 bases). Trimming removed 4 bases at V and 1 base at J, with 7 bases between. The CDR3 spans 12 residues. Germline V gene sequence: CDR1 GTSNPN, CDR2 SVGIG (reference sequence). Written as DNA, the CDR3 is TGTGCCTGGACCAGGGAGAACACTGAAGCTTTCTTT. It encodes CAWTRENTEAFF.

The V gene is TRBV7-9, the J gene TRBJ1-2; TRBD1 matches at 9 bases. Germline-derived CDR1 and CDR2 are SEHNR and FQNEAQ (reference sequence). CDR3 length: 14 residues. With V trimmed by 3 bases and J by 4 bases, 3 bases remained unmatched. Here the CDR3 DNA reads TGTGCCAGCAGCTTCGAGGACAGGGGCTATGGCTACACCTTC. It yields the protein CASSFEDRGYGYTF.

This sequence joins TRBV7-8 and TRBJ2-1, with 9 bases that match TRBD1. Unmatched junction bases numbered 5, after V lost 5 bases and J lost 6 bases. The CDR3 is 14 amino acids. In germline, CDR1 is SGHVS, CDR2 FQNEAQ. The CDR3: CASSAGTGRNEQFF. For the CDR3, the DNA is TGTGCCAGCAGCGCCGGGACAGGGCGCAATGAGCAGTTCTTC.

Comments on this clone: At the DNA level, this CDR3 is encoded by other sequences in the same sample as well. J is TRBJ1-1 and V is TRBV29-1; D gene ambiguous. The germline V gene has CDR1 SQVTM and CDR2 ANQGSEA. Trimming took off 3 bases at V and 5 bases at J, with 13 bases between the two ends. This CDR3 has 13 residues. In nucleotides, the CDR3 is TGCAGCGTTGACGAGGGTCGTGGAACTGAAGCTTTCTTT. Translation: CSVDEGRGTEAFF.